This T cell receptor beta chain originates from a study of blood T cell repertoires in COVID-19. About the study: Collection of acute and convalescent COVID-19 samples took place in the United States, Italy and Spain.

Germline V gene data show CDR1 as MGHRA and CDR2 as YSYEKL. The CDR3 covers 16 residues. V dropped 1 base and J dropped 4; count of bases not matched to a gene: 7. The data were produced by immunoSEQ multiplex PCR, yet TCRdb's version contains in-frame clones alone and is incomplete. The sample includes 250,000 to 350,000 clones, 88% of them seen just once. This TCR was recovered from a woman younger than 45 who had recovered from COVID-19. This chain connects TRBV4-1 to TRBJ2-7; the match to TRBD1 covers 10 bases. Sample: peripheral blood. DNA of the CDR3: TGCGCCAGCAGCCAAGTAGCGACAGGGGGCGGATACGAGCAGTACTTC. Encoded protein: CASSQVATGGGYEQYF.